This is a list of T cell receptor beta chains from one sample in a study of blood T cell repertoires in COVID-19. The data were produced by immunoSEQ multiplex PCR, yet TCRdb's version contains in-frame clones alone and is incomplete. The sample has approximately 290,000 clones, about nine tenths seen once; the top ten hold around 10%. Sequencing input: peripheral blood. The receptors here all came from a woman in her twenties or thirties with COVID-19, enrolled during active disease. Each CDR3 is given with its conserved first and last residue. Each record gives: V gene, J gene, CDR3 protein.

TRBV18	TRBJ1-4	CASSPQEAGIANEKLFF
TRBV15	TRBJ2-7	CATSKAASGRSYEQYF
TRBV18	TRBJ1-6	CASSLGQNSSPLHF
TRBV30	TRBJ1-3	CAWSVAGGNTIYF
TRBV12-5	TRBJ1-3	CASGSGQGHGNTIYF
TRBV5-4	TRBJ2-1	CASSLSTRSYNEQFF
TRBV28	TRBJ2-1	CASSSQPGDRVYNEQFF
TRBV4-2	TRBJ1-6	CASSLQGTDNSPLHF
TRBV28	TRBJ2-7	CATSMGGLEQYF
TRBV3-1/TRBV3-2	TRBJ2-3	CASSQGWRSGGTDTQYF
TRBV5-5	TRBJ1-5	CASSPGQIILSNQPQHF
TRBV24-1	TRBJ2-2	CATSGWTGGPNTGELFF
TRBV3-1/TRBV3-2	TRBJ2-7	CASSQESGLAGATYEQYF
TRBV19	TRBJ1-2	CASSISRADGYTF
TRBV19	TRBJ1-1	CASSINSVGQKNTEAFF
TRBV7-8	TRBJ1-1	CASSLAHSQNTEAFF
TRBV7-9	TRBJ1-2	CASGTAKFSNYGYTF